This is a list of T cell receptor beta chains from one sample in a study of T cell changes during pregnancy in multiple sclerosis. Profiled with immunoSEQ multiplex PCR; TCRdb holds only in-frame clones, not every one. The sample has around 60,000 clones; roughly 95% are singletons. The sample was CD4+ T cells from peripheral blood mononuclear cells, taken before pregnancy. Receptors were obtained from a female donor with multiple sclerosis, enrolled in a pregnancy study. The CDR3 runs from the conserved cysteine through the conserved F or W. Each record gives: clone size, D gene, J gene, V gene, CDR3 DNA, CDR3 protein. D genes are given only for firm matches. The size field is filled for only some rows; it gives once, few, many or a size class.

>-|-|TRBJ1-3|TRBV7-2
TGTGCCAGCAGCTGGAGGCAGTTAAACACCATATATTTT
CASSWRQLNTIYF
>few|TRBD1|TRBJ1-1|TRBV5-5
TGTGCCAGCAGCTGGGACAGGGGCGTGACCACTGAAGCTTTCTTT
CASSWDRGVTTEAFF
>-|TRBD2|TRBJ2-7|TRBV7-2
TGTGCCAGCAGCTTCCTTCGAGCGGGAGAGAACGAGCAGTACTTC
CASSFLRAGENEQYF
>-|TRBD1|TRBJ2-1|TRBV5-1
TGCGCCAGCAGCTGGGGGACAGGGAGGTCCTACAATGAGCAGTTCTTC
CASSWGTGRSYNEQFF
>-|TRBD1|TRBJ1-1|TRBV5-6
TGTGCCAGCAGCATTGCCGGGACAGGGTCCATGAACACTGAAGCTTTCTTT
CASSIAGTGSMNTEAFF
>-|-|TRBJ1-2|TRBV5-4
TGTGCCAGCTCTTTTTACGAGGACTATGGCTACACCTTC
CASSFYEDYGYTF
>-|TRBD1|TRBJ2-5|TRBV13
TGTGCCAGCAGCACCCAGGGACAGGGGGCGGAGACCCAGTACTTC
CASSTQGQGAETQYF
>-|-|TRBJ2-7|TRBV5-4
TGTGCCAGCAGTTCAGCGGGCTCTCTAAGCTCCTACGAGCAGTACTTC
CASSSAGSLSSYEQYF
>-|-|TRBJ2-5|TRBV7-6
TGTGCCAGCAGCTTACTGGGGACAGGCGGGGGTACTCAGTACTTC
CASSLLGTGGGTQYF
>-|-|TRBJ2-2|TRBV27
TGTGCCAGCAGTTTAAGGCAGGCGACCGGGGAGCTGTTTTTT
CASSLRQATGELFF
>-|-|TRBJ2-7|TRBV2
TGTGCCAGCAGTGTATCGGGGTTGGGCGAGCAGTACTTC
CASSVSGLGEQYF
>-|TRBD1|TRBJ1-1|TRBV7-8
TGTGCCAGCAGCTTTACTGACAGGGGAGAAGCTTTCTTT
CASSFTDRGEAFF
>-|-|TRBJ2-7|TRBV6-5
TGTGCCGGCCCTAACAGGGCAGACCGCTCCTACGAGCAGTACTTC
CAGPNRADRSYEQYF